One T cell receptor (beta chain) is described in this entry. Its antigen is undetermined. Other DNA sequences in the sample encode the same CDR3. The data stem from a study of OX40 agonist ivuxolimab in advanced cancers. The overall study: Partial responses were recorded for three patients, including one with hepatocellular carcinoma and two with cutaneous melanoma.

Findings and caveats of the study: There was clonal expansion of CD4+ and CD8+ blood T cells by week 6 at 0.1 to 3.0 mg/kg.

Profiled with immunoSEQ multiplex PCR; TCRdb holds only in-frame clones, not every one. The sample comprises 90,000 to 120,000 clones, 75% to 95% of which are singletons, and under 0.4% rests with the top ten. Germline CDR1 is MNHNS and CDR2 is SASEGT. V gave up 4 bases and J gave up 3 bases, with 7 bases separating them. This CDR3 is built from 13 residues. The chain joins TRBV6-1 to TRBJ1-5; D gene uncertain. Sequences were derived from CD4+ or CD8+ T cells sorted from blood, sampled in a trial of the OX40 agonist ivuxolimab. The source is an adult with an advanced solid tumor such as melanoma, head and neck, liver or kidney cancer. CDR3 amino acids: CASSGVDNQPQHF. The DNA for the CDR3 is TGTGCCAGCAGTGGGGTCGACAATCAGCCCCAGCATTTT.